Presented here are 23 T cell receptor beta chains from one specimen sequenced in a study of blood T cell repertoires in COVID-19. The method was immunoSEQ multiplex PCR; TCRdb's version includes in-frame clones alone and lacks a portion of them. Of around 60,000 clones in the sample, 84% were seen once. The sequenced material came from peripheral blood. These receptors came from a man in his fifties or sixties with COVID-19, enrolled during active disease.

DNA for the CDR3: TGTGCCAGTAGTGGAGGGACAGGGGCTAGCACAGATACGCAGTATTTT. Encoded protein: CASSGGTGASTDTQYF. The chain recombines TRBV19 with TRBJ2-3, with 10 bases fitting TRBD1. This CDR3 has 16 residues. V was clipped by 5 bases and J by 0 bases; unmatched bases: 5. Germline V CDR1 and CDR2: LNHDA, SQIVND (reference sequence).

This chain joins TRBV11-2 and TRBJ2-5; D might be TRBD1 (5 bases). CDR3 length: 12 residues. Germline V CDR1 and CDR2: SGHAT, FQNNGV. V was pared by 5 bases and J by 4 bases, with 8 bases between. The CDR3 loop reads CASSPGLETQYF. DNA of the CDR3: TGTGCCAGCAGCCCAGGGTTAGAGACCCAGTACTTC.

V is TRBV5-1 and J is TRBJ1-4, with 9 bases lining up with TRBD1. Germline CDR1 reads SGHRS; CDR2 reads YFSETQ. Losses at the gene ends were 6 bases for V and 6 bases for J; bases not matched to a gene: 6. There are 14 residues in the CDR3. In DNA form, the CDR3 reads TGCGCCAGCAACTCGGGACAGGGTGATGAAAAACTGTTTTTT. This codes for CASNSGQGDEKLFF.

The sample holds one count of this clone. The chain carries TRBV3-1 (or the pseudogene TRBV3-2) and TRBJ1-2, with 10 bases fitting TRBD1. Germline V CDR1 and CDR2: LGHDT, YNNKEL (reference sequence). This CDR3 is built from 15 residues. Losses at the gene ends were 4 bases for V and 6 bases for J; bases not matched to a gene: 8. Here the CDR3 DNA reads TGTGCCAGCAGCCGTAGTAGCGGGACAGGGGATGGCTACACCTTC. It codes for CASSRSSGTGDGYTF.

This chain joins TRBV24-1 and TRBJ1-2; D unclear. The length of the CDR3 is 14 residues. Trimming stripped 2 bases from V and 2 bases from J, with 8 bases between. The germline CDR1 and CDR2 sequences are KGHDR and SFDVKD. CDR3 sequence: CATSDYGRNYGYTF. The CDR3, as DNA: TGTGCCACCAGTGATTACGGGAGGAACTATGGCTACACCTTC.

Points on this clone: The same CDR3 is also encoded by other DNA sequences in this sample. The CDR3 here is CASSLGTENTEAFF. The CDR3 nucleotides are TGTGCCAGCAGTTTAGGGACAGAAAACACTGAAGCTTTCTTT. The V and J genes are TRBV28 and TRBJ1-1; 7 nucleotides match TRBD1. CDR1 is MDHEN and CDR2 is SYDVKM in the germline V gene. The CDR3 length is 14 residues. Unmatched junction bases numbered 2, after V lost 2 bases and J lost 2 bases.

CDR3 in amino acids: CASSQDLRGQGAWDEQFF. In nucleotides, the CDR3 is TGTGCCAGCAGCCAAGATTTAAGGGGACAGGGGGCTTGGGATGAGCAGTTCTTC. The genes are TRBV3-1 (or the pseudogene TRBV3-2) and TRBJ2-1, with 12 bases identical to TRBD1. The CDR3 spans 18 residues. Germline V gives CDR1 LGHDT, CDR2 YNNKEL (reference sequence). J gave up 8 bases and V 0 bases, and 11 bases lay outside the gene matches.

The CDR3 loop is CASSVEGQGMGYGYTF. The CDR3 DNA follows: TGTGCCAGCAGCGTCGAGGGACAGGGGATGGGCTATGGCTACACCTTC. The chain joins TRBV9 to TRBJ1-2, with TRBD1 matching 10 bases. Per the germline V gene, CDR1 is SGDLS and CDR2 is YYNGEE. The CDR3 length is 16 residues. The V segment lost 2 bases and the J segment 4 bases; nucleotides outside the gene matches: 8.

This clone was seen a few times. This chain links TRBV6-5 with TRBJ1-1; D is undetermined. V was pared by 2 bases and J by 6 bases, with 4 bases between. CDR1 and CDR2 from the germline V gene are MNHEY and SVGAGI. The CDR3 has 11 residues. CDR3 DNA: TGTGCCAGCAGTTACGCGGCTGAAGCTTTCTTT. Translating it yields CASSYAAEAFF.

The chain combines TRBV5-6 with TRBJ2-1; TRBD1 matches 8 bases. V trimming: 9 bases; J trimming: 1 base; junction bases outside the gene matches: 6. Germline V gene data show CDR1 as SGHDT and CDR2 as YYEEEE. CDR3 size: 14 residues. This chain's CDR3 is CATLRQGSYNEQFF. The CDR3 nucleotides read TGTGCCACCCTCCGACAGGGGTCCTACAATGAGCAGTTCTTC.

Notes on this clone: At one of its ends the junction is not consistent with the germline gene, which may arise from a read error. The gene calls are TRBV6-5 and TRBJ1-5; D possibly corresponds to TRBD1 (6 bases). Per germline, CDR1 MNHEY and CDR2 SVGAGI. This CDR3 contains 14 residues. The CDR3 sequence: CASSYSAQGRATFF. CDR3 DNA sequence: TGTGCCAGCAGTTACTCGGCCCAGGGGAGGGCTACGTTTTTT.

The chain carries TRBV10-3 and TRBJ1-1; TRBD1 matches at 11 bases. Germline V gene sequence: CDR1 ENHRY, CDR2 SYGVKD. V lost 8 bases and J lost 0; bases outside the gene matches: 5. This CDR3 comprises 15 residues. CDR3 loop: CAIRGQGAMNTEAFF. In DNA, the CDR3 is TGTGCCATCCGCGGACAGGGGGCAATGAACACTGAAGCTTTCTTT.

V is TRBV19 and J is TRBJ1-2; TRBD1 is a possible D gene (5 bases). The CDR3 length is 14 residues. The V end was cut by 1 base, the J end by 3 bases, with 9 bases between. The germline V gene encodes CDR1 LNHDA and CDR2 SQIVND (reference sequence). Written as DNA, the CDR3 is TGTGCCAGTAGTATAGGGGGCAGGTACTATGGCTACACCTTC. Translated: CASSIGGRYYGYTF.

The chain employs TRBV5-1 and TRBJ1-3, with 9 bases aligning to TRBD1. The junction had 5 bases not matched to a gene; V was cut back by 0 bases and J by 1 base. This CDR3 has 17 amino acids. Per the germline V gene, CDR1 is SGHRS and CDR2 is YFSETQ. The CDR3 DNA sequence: TGCGCCAGCAGCTTGGATATTGACAGGGGGTCTGGAAACACCATATATTTT. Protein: CASSLDIDRGSGNTIYF.

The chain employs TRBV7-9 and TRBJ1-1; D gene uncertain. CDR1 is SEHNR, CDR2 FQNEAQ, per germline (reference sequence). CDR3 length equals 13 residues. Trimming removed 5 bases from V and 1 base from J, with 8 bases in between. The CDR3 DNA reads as TGTGCCAGCAGCCGTACAGAGAACACTGAAGCTTTCTTT. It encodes CASSRTENTEAFF. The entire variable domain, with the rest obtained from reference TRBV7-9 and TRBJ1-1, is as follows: DTGVSQNPRHKITKRGQNVTFRCDPISEHNRLYWYRQTLGQGPEFLTYFQNEAQLEKSRLLSDRFSAERPKGSFSTLEIQRTEQGDSAMYLCASSRTENTEAFFGQGTRLTVV.

The CDR3 region is CATSRETGTAEQYF. In DNA, the CDR3 is TGTGCCACCAGTCGGGAGACAGGGACGGCCGAGCAGTACTTC. The chain is built from TRBV24-1 and TRBJ2-7; the D gene is possibly TRBD1 (7 bases). In germline, CDR1 is KGHDR, CDR2 SFDVKD. CDR3 length equals 14 residues. The V end was cut by 6 bases, the J end by 6 bases, with 17 bases between.

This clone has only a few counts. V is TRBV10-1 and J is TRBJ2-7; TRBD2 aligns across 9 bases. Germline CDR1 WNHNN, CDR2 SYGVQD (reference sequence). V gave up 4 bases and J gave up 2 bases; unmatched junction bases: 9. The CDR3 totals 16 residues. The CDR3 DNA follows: TGCGCCAGCAGTGCAGCTGAGACTAGCGGTACCTACGAGCAGTACTTC. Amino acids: CASSAAETSGTYEQYF.

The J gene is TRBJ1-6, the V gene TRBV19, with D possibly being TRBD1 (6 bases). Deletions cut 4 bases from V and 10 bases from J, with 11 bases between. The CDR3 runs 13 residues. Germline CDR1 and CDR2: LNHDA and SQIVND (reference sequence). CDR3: CASSNRDISPLHF. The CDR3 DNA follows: TGTGCCAGTAGTAACCGGGACATCTCACCCCTCCACTTT.

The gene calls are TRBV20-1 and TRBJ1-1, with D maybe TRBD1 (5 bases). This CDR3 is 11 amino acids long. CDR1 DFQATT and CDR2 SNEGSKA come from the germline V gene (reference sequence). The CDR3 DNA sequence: TGCTCCCTGGCGGGGGTCACTGAAGCTTTCTTT. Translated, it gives CSLAGVTEAFF.

The CDR3 region has the DNA TGTGCCAGCAGCCCTTGGACAGGAGGGAATAATCAGCCCCAGCATTTT. Its protein product is CASSPWTGGNNQPQHF. The rearrangement joins TRBV7-2 to TRBJ1-5; 7 positions match TRBD1. The CDR3 is made up of 16 amino acids. Trimming at V came to 5 bases and at J to 4 bases, leaving 11 bases not matched to a gene. CDR1 and CDR2 from the germline V gene are SGHTA and FQGNSA.

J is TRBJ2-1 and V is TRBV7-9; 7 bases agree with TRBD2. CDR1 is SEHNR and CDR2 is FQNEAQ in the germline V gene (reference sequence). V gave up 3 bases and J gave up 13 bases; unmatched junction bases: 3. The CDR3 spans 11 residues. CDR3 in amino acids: CASSFETSQFF. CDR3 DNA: TGTGCCAGCAGCTTTGAGACTAGCCAGTTCTTC.

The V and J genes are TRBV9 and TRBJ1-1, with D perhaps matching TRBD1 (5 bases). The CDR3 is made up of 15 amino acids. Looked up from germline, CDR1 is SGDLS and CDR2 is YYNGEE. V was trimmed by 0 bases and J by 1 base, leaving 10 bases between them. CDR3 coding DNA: TGTGCCAGCAGCGTAGGTGGGAGGGGGAACACTGAAGCTTTCTTT. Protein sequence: CASSVGGRGNTEAFF.

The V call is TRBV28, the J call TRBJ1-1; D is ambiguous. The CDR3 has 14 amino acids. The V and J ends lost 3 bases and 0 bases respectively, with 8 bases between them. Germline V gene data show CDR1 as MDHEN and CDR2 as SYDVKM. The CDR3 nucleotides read TGTGCCAGCAGTTTGGTACAGATGAACACTGAAGCTTTCTTT. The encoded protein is CASSLVQMNTEAFF.